These 30 T cell receptor beta chains share one sample of origin, sequenced in a study of human T cells and chemical hapten exposure. Stated time point: patch test 1, 2 weeks after DPC sensitization. Treatment specified: therapeutic diphenylcyclopropenone sensitization with weekly scalp DPC. TCRdb reanalysed the RACE reads using MiXCR and keeps one entry per CDR3 protein. The sample consists of 380,000 or so distinct CDR3 sequences, roughly 4.8% of them appearing once. Sequencing used whole blood, obtained in connection with sensitization to the hapten diphenylcyclopropenone (DPC). Every receptor here comes from a woman aged 50 to 60 with alopecia areata. Some clones in this sample may be carry-over from other donors' samples.

This clonotype was observed many times. The chain carries TRBV4-3 and TRBJ1-1, with D perhaps matching TRBD1 (5 bases). This CDR3 contains 17 residues. V lost 0 bases to trimming and J lost 2 bases, with 16 bases between them. Germline V gene data show CDR1 as LGHNA and CDR2 as YSLEER. CDR3 nucleotides: TGCGCCAGCAGCCAAGATACGCAGACAGCTATTAACACTGAAGCTTTCTTT. Residues: CASSQDTQTAINTEAFF.

There are many counts of this clonotype. This chain links TRBV12-3 or TRBV12-4 with TRBJ1-1; D is undetermined. There are 14 residues in the CDR3. The V end was cut by 3 bases, the J end by 0 bases, with 8 bases between. CDR3 coding DNA: TGTGCCAGCAGTTTTCGACTGATGAACACTGAAGCTTTCTTT. Translation gives CASSFRLMNTEAFF.

Only a few counts were recorded for this clonotype. The chain carries TRBV25-1 and TRBJ2-3; 9 bases are shared with TRBD2. V was pared by 4 bases and J by 4 bases, with 3 bases of the junction left unmatched. The CDR3 has 14 residues. The germline V gene has CDR1 MGHDK and CDR2 SYGVNS. The DNA for the CDR3 is TGTGCCAGCAGTGCCGCGGGAGGGTCAGATACGCAGTATTTT. It yields the protein CASSAAGGSDTQYF.

In this sample, this clonotype turned up a few times. This chain connects TRBV4-1 to TRBJ2-3; 14 bases line up with TRBD2. The V gene's germline CDR1 is MGHRA and CDR2 YSYEKL. With V trimmed by 1 base and J by 2 bases, 5 bases remained unmatched. This CDR3 region has 18 residues. The CDR3 protein is CASSQGGTSGGLTDTQYF. DNA of the CDR3: TGCGCCAGCAGCCAAGGCGGGACTAGCGGGGGTCTCACAGATACGCAGTATTTT.

There are many counts of this clonotype. The chain uses TRBV9 and TRBJ2-5; 14 positions match TRBD2. Trimming cost V 0 bases and J 5 bases; bases outside gene matches: 9. The germline CDR1 and CDR2 sequences are SGDLS and YYNGEE. The CDR3 totals 18 residues. The CDR3 protein is CASSVAPGTSGRVETQYF. Written as DNA, the CDR3 is TGTGCCAGCAGCGTAGCCCCTGGGACTAGCGGGAGAGTGGAGACCCAGTACTTC.

The chain combines TRBV6-5 with TRBJ1-1; the D is unclear. Germline V gene sequence: CDR1 MNHEY, CDR2 SVGAGI. Trimming shortened V by 0 bases and J by 3 bases, and 11 bases separated the two germline ends. The CDR3 covers 15 residues. The CDR3 protein is CASSYSPDAYTEAFF. The CDR3 DNA reads TGTGCCAGCAGTTACTCGCCCGATGCGTACACTGAAGCTTTCTTT.

This clonotype was observed a few times. The genes are TRBV7-7 and TRBJ2-1; 7 bases align to TRBD2. CDR1 and CDR2 from the germline V gene are SSHAT and FNYEAQ (reference sequence). CDR3 length: 15 amino acids. Germline trimming cut 1 base from V and 7 bases from J; bases unmatched to any gene: 7. CDR3 sequence reads: CASSLDSGGSNEQFF. The CDR3, as DNA: TGTGCCAGCAGCTTAGATTCGGGCGGGAGTAATGAGCAGTTCTTC.

The rearrangement uses TRBV20-1 and TRBJ2-1; 16 nucleotides match TRBD2. Trimming cost V 0 bases and J 9 bases; bases outside gene matches: 5. The germline V gene encodes CDR1 DFQATT and CDR2 SNEGSKA (reference sequence). This CDR3 is built from 16 residues. In nucleotides, the CDR3 is TGCAGTGCTAGAGATGGGACTAGCGGGGGGGCAAGTGAGCAGTTCTTC. Protein sequence: CSARDGTSGGASEQFF.

This clonotype showed up many times. The chain employs TRBV27 and TRBJ1-5, with D possibly TRBD1 on 6 matching bases. This CDR3 comprises 13 residues. Trimming removed 5 bases at V and 8 bases at J, with 13 bases between. CDR1 is MNHEY, CDR2 SMNVEV, per germline (reference sequence). This CDR3 is CASSAGVKEPQHF. The CDR3, as DNA: TGTGCCAGCAGTGCAGGGGTGAAAGAGCCCCAGCATTTT.

This sequence joins TRBV10-3 and TRBJ1-1; D is possibly TRBD1 (6 bases). Germline V gene data show CDR1 as ENHRY and CDR2 as SYGVKD. V lost 3 bases to trimming and J lost 5 bases, with 13 bases between them. The CDR3 loop spans 14 amino acids. CDR3 DNA: TGTGCCATCAGTGAATTTACAGGGCTAACTGAAGCTTTCTTT. This encodes CAISEFTGLTEAFF.

This clonotype was detected many times. The chain links TRBV5-1 to TRBJ2-2; the D call may be TRBD1 or TRBD2 (5 bases each). V gave up 6 bases and J gave up 4 bases, with 16 bases separating them. The CDR3 is 15 amino acids. Germline V lookup: CDR1 SGHRS, CDR2 YFSETQ. The CDR3 region has the DNA TGCGCCAGCACCGATCTGAGGGGCAGCACCGGGGAGCTGTTTTTT. Translated, it gives CASTDLRGSTGELFF.

Many counts were recorded for this clonotype. CDR3 nucleotide sequence: TGTGCCACCAGCAGAGTCCGGGCAACTAATGAAAAACTGTTTTTT. It encodes CATSRVRATNEKLFF. The rearrangement joins TRBV15 to TRBJ1-4; no definite D call. CDR3 length: 15 amino acids. The ends were cut back, 1 base at V and 0 bases at J, with 6 bases in the middle. The germline V gene has CDR1 LNHNV and CDR2 YYDKDF (reference sequence). The complete variable domain, with remaining parts taken from reference TRBV15 and TRBJ1-4, reads DAMVIQNPRYQVTQFGKPVTLSCSQTLNHNVMYWYQQKSSQAPKLLFHYYDKDFNNEADTPDNFQSRRPNTSFCFLDIRSPGLGDTAMYLCATSRVRATNEKLFFGSGTQLSVL.

This clonotype has more than one count but fewer than ten. The chain has TRBV29-1 and TRBJ2-5; maybe TRBD1 (6 bases). The CDR3 totals 12 residues. V was cut by 7 bases and J by 4 bases, with 13 bases left in between. Germline CDR1 and CDR2: SQVTM and ANQGSEA. The CDR3 spells CSAGTRGETQYF. The CDR3 DNA reads as TGCAGCGCGGGAACCAGGGGAGAGACCCAGTACTTC.

This clonotype came up many times. The rearrangement links TRBV9 to TRBJ2-1; D is ambiguous. Trimming removed 3 bases from V and 9 bases from J, with 4 bases in between. Germline V lookup: CDR1 SGDLS, CDR2 YYNGEE. The CDR3 runs 10 residues. CDR3 loop: CASSGTEQFF. The CDR3 coding sequence is TGTGCCAGCAGCGGTACTGAGCAGTTCTTC.

This clonotype was observed many times. The CDR3: CSASKGQNDYGYTF. The CDR3, as DNA: TGCAGTGCTAGCAAGGGGCAGAACGACTATGGCTACACCTTC. This chain links TRBV20-1 with TRBJ1-2, with D maybe TRBD1 (5 bases). Germline V lookup: CDR1 DFQATT, CDR2 SNEGSKA (reference sequence). This CDR3 is 14 amino acids long. V gave up 3 bases and J gave up 3 bases, with 14 bases separating them.

Worth noting for this clonotype: A much larger clone differs by one base, so this may be a read error. The gene calls are TRBV29-1 and TRBJ2-1; 8 positions agree with TRBD1. The germline V gene has CDR1 SQVTM and CDR2 ANQGSEA. CDR3 length: 14 amino acids. Written as DNA, the CDR3 is TGCAGCGCCCGGACAGGGTTCGGGTCAAATGTGCAGTTCTTC. It codes for CSARTGFGSNVQFF.

This clonotype was seen ten or more times. For the CDR3, the DNA is TGCAGTGCTAGGGGGGTGGGGCGCCAAGAGACCCAGTACTTC. Its translation is CSARGVGRQETQYF. This chain links TRBV20-1 with TRBJ2-5; D tentatively reads TRBD1 or TRBD2 (5 bases each). The germline V and J ends were trimmed by 3 bases and 1 base, with 12 bases remaining between them. The CDR3 is made up of 14 amino acids. Germline CDR1 is DFQATT and CDR2 is SNEGSKA (reference sequence).

This clonotype was counted only a few times. This sequence joins TRBV2 and TRBJ2-1; a weak D match, TRBD2 (5 bases). CDR3 length: 8 amino acids. The germline V and J ends were trimmed by 8 bases and 12 bases, with 5 bases remaining between them. Germline CDR1 reads SNHLY; CDR2 reads FYNNEI. CDR3 nucleotides: TGTGCCAGCGGAGGGCAGTTCTTC. It is translated as CASGGQFF. The variable domain in full, with the rest retrieved from reference TRBV2 and TRBJ2-1, is EPEVTQTPSHQVTQMGQEVILRCVPISNHLYFYWYRQILGQKVEFLVSFYNNEISEKSEIFDDQFSVERPDGSNFTLKIRSTKLEDSAMYFCASGGQFFGPGTRLTVL.

This clonotype was detected only a few times. The chain couples TRBV6-5 to TRBJ1-4; 9 positions agree with TRBD1. This CDR3 has 15 amino acids. Germline lookup yields CDR1 MNHEY and CDR2 SVGAGI. The V and J ends lost 5 bases and 6 bases, in that order; junction bases with no gene match: 7. The CDR3 DNA sequence: TGTGCCAGCAGTCCCCTGACAGGGGGTTATGAAAAACTGTTTTTT. Protein product: CASSPLTGGYEKLFF.

This clonotype was observed at least ten times. V usage is TRBV29-1 and J usage is TRBJ1-2; D not resolved. The CDR3 is made up of 15 amino acids. V gave up 0 bases and J gave up 0 bases, with 11 bases separating them. In germline, CDR1 is SQVTM, CDR2 ANQGSEA. The CDR3 sequence is CSVEDARTANYGYTF. The CDR3 DNA reads TGCAGCGTTGAAGATGCTAGGACCGCTAACTATGGCTACACCTTC.

This clonotype came up many times. The chain is built from TRBV6-5 and TRBJ2-2; D gene uncertain. V was pared by 6 bases and J by 5 bases, with 16 bases between. Germline values: CDR1 MNHEY, CDR2 SVGAGI. CDR3 length: 15 amino acids. As DNA, the CDR3 is TGTGCCAGCAGATTTAAGCCCCTGGTGACCGGGGAGCTGTTTTTT. Its translation is CASRFKPLVTGELFF.

This clonotype was detected only a few times. V and J are TRBV12-3 or TRBV12-4 and TRBJ1-1; TRBD1 might be the D (5 bases). The CDR3 has 15 amino acids. The ends were cut back, 3 bases at V and 5 bases at J, with 16 bases in the middle. CDR3 loop: CASSFLSRVVTEAFF. The CDR3 DNA sequence: TGTGCCAGCAGTTTTCTGTCCAGGGTAGTTACTGAAGCTTTCTTT.

The chain couples TRBV20-1 to TRBJ1-2, with D hard to call. From germline, CDR1 is DFQATT and CDR2 SNEGSKA (reference sequence). Deletions cut 6 bases from V and 8 bases from J, with 28 bases between. The CDR3 is 16 amino acids. CDR3 DNA: TGCAGTGCAGCAATTTCCGTTCCTTCTTTGGCGCGGGGCTACACCTTC. Its protein product is CSAAISVPSLARGYTF.

In this sample, this clonotype turned up many times. V gene TRBV15 combines with J gene TRBJ1-5; possible D gene TRBD1, 5 bases. The CDR3 loop spans 14 amino acids. V was pared by 4 bases and J by 7 bases, with 14 bases between. Germline V lookup: CDR1 LNHNV, CDR2 YYDKDF (reference sequence). Here the CDR3 reads CATSTGSGRQPQHF. The CDR3 region has the DNA TGTGCCACCAGCACGGGATCAGGGCGGCAGCCCCAGCATTTT.

This sequence joins TRBV5-1 and TRBJ1-1; no clear D. The germline CDR1 and CDR2 sequences are SGHRS and YFSETQ. The CDR3 totals 17 residues. V was cut by 6 bases and J by 2 bases, with 23 bases left in between. The CDR3 nucleotides are TGCGCCAGCAACCGAGAGGCCAAAGGCTTTTTTAACACTGAAGCTTTCTTT. This translates into CASNREAKGFFNTEAFF.

This sequence joins TRBV14 and TRBJ2-3; 9 bases are a match to TRBD2. CDR1 is SGHDN, CDR2 FVKESK, per germline. This CDR3 is 15 amino acids long. The V segment lost 3 bases and the J segment 5 bases; nucleotides outside the gene matches: 6. CDR3 coding DNA: TGTGCCAGCAGCCACCCGGGACTAGCAGTAGATACGCAGTATTTT. Protein: CASSHPGLAVDTQYF.

This clonotype was observed at least ten times. The chain combines TRBV3-1 with TRBJ2-1; TRBD2 matches at 11 bases. Germline loops: CDR1 LGHDT, CDR2 YNNKEL (reference sequence). This CDR3 spans 14 amino acids. Trimming at V came to 4 bases and at J to 8 bases, leaving 4 bases not matched to a gene. In DNA, the CDR3 is TGTGCCAGCAGCCTTAGCGGGGGGGCCGATGAGCAGTTCTTC. This gives the protein CASSLSGGADEQFF.

This clonotype was seen ten or more times. CDR3 region: CASNPTGRYGYTF. The CDR3 bases are TGTGCCAGCAATCCGACAGGGCGCTATGGCTACACCTTC. J is TRBJ1-2 and V is TRBV28; 7 bases are a match to TRBD1. CDR1 and CDR2 (germline): MDHEN, SYDVKM. CDR3 length: 13 residues. Trimming removed 7 bases from V and 4 bases from J; junction bases left unmatched: 6.

Many counts were recorded for this clonotype. The V and J genes are TRBV6-5 and TRBJ1-5; TRBD1 might be the D (5 bases). V lost 5 bases to trimming and J lost 6 bases, with 11 bases between them. The CDR3 sequence is 13 residues long. Germline V gene sequence: CDR1 MNHEY, CDR2 SVGAGI. The CDR3 sequence is CASSRGAGQPQHF. DNA for the CDR3: TGTGCCAGCAGTCGGGGCGCCGGTCAGCCCCAGCATTTT.

This clonotype was recorded at least ten times. Relative to the germline gene, one junction end is altered; a read error may explain this. This sequence joins TRBV7-7 and TRBJ2-6; TRBD2 matches at 8 bases. In germline, CDR1 is SSHAT, CDR2 FNYEAQ (reference sequence). This CDR3 region has 15 residues. CDR3: CVSSSGRAGANVLTF. DNA for the CDR3: TGTGTCAGCAGCTCCGGGAGGGCCGGGGCCAACGTCCTGACTTTC.